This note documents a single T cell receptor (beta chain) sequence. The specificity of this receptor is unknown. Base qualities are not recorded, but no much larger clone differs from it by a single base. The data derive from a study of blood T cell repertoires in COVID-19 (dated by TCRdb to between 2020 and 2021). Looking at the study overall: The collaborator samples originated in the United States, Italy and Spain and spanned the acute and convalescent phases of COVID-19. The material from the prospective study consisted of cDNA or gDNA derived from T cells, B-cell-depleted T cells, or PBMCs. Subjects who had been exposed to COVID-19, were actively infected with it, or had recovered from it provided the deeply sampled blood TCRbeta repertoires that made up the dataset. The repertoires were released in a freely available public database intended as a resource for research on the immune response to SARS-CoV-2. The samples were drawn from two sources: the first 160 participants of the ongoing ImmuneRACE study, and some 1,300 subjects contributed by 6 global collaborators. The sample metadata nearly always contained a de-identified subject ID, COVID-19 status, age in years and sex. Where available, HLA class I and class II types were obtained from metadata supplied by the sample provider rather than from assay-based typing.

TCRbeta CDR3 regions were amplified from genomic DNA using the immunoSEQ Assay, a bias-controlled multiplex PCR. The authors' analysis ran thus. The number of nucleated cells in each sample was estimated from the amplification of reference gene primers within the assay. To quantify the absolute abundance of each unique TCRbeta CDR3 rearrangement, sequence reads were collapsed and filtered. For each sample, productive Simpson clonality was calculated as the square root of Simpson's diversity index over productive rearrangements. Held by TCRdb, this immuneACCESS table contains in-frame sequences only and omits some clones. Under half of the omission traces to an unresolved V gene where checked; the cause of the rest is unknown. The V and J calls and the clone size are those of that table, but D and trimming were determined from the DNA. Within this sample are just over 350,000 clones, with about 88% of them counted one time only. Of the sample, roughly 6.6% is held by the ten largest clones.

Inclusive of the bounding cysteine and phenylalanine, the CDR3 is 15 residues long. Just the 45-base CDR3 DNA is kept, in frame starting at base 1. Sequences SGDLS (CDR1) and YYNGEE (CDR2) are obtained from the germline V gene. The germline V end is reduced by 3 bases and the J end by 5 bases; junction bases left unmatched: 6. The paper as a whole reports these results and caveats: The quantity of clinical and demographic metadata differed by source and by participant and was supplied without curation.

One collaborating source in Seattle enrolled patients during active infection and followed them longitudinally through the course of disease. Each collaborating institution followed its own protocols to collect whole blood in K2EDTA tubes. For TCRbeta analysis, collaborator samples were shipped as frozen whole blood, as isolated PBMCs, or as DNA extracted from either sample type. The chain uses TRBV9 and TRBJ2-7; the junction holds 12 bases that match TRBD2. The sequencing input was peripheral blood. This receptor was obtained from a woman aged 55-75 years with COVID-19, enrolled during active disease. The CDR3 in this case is CASSATSGGVHEQYF. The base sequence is TGTGCCAGCAGCGCGACTAGCGGGGGTGTCCACGAGCAGTACTTC.